The 26 T cell receptor beta chains in this list originate from one sample, sequenced in a study of OX40 agonist ivuxolimab in advanced cancers. Sequencing was performed with immunoSEQ multiplex PCR; in TCRdb, only in-frame clones are kept and a portion is missing. The sample yields about 96,000 clones, 90% seen once. The sample was CD4+ or CD8+ T cells sorted from blood, taken in a trial of the OX40 agonist ivuxolimab. Every receptor here comes from an adult with an advanced solid tumor such as melanoma, head and neck, liver or kidney cancer.

The rearrangement joins TRBV6-4 to TRBJ1-2; 9 nucleotides match TRBD1. From germline, CDR1 is MRHNA and CDR2 SNTAGT. V lost 4 bases and J lost 7; bases outside the gene matches: 7. The CDR3 has 14 residues. CDR3 loop: CASSAQQGAGGYTF. The CDR3, as DNA: TGTGCCAGCAGTGCGCAACAGGGGGCCGGTGGCTACACCTTC.

Only a few counts were recorded for this clone. J is TRBJ1-1 and V is TRBV9; no firm D call. The CDR3 has 13 amino acids. Between the trimmed V and J ends, which lost 2 bases and 0 bases, there was a span of 5 bases. Looked up from germline, CDR1 is SGDLS and CDR2 is YYNGEE. CDR3 sequence reads: CASSVRMNTEAFF. In nucleotides, the CDR3 is TGTGCCAGCAGCGTGCGGATGAACACTGAAGCTTTCTTT.

The chain couples TRBV7-9 to TRBJ1-3, with D possibly being TRBD1 (6 bases). The CDR3 consists of 16 residues. V gave up 5 bases and J gave up 2 bases, with 16 bases separating them. Germline CDR1 SEHNR, CDR2 FQNEAQ (reference sequence). The CDR3 DNA reads TGTGCCAGCAGCCCCCTGGACAGTCCTCCTGGAAACACCATATATTTT. Its protein product is CASSPLDSPPGNTIYF.

This rearrangement joins TRBV30 to TRBJ1-4; D is undetermined. Germline lookup yields CDR1 GTSNPN and CDR2 SVGIG (reference sequence). CDR3 size: 13 residues. CDR3 in amino acids: CAGKEGGTGKLFF. The CDR3 bases are TGTGCTGGGAAGGAGGGAGGAACTGGAAAACTGTTTTTT.

V and J are TRBV11-1 and TRBJ2-1, with TRBD1 matching 12 bases. Losses at the gene ends were 2 bases for V and 6 bases for J; bases not matched to a gene: 5. The CDR3 totals 16 residues. CDR1 is SGHAT and CDR2 is FQDESV in the germline V gene (reference sequence). For the CDR3, the DNA is TGTGCCAGCAGCTTACTCGGGACAGGGGGCTTCAATGAGCAGTTCTTC. It codes for CASSLLGTGGFNEQFF.

Comments on this clone: The same CDR3 is also encoded by other DNA sequences in this sample. The V and J genes are TRBV6-1 and TRBJ2-3; D gene uncertain. The germline V and J ends were trimmed by 0 bases and 2 bases, with 9 bases remaining between them. This CDR3 spans 15 amino acids. Germline V lookup: CDR1 MNHNS, CDR2 SASEGT. The CDR3 reads CASSEAGHSTDTQYF. CDR3 bases: TGTGCCAGCAGTGAAGCAGGGCATTCCACAGATACGCAGTATTTT.

The V gene is TRBV30, the J gene TRBJ2-3; D is unresolved. CDR3 length: 11 amino acids. The germline gives CDR1 GTSNPN, CDR2 SVGIG (reference sequence). V was pared by 4 bases and J by 6 bases, with 8 bases between. The CDR3 DNA reads TGTGCCTGGACTGTAGGGGATACGCAGTATTTT. Translation gives CAWTVGDTQYF.

The rearrangement links TRBV6-1 to TRBJ1-5; D call uncertain. V lost 5 bases, J lost 1 base, and 12 bases lay in between. The CDR3 contains 15 residues. Per germline, CDR1 MNHNS and CDR2 SASEGT. CDR3 DNA: TGTGCCAGCAGTCGAGGGCGGCAGAGCAATCAGCCCCAGCATTTT. Translated, it gives CASSRGRQSNQPQHF.

The chain recombines TRBV5-5 with TRBJ1-5; D gene unclear. Germline V gives CDR1 SGHKS, CDR2 YYEKEE (reference sequence). V lost 4 bases to trimming and J lost 7 bases, with 24 bases between them. The length of the CDR3 is 17 residues. CDR3 sequence (DNA): TGTGCCAGCAGCCTCGACGTCTCCATGGGGAGAGGACAGCCCCAGCATTTT. Protein: CASSLDVSMGRGQPQHF.

The V and J genes are TRBV18 and TRBJ1-2, with unresolved D. Germline V CDR1 and CDR2: KGHSH, LQKENI. This CDR3 is 12 amino acids long. V was clipped by 6 bases and J by 8 bases, with 13 bases between them. The CDR3 here is CASSPLAEGYTF. The CDR3 DNA sequence: TGTGCCAGCTCCCCGTTGGCAGAGGGCTACACCTTC. The full variable domain, rest sourced from reference TRBV18 and TRBJ1-2, is NAGVMQNPRHLVRRRGQEARLRCSPMKGHSHVYWYRQLPEEGLKFMVYLQKENIIDESGMPKERFSAEFPKEGPSILRIQQVVRGDSAAYFCASSPLAEGYTFGSGTRLTVV.

The chain joins TRBV29-1 to TRBJ1-1; the match to TRBD1 covers 7 bases. V lost 7 bases, J lost 5 bases, and 13 bases stayed unmatched. CDR1 and CDR2 (germline): SQVTM, ANQGSEA. CDR3 length equals 14 residues. CDR3 protein: CSGTQTQGRTEAFF. In DNA form, the CDR3 reads TGCAGCGGAACCCAGACACAGGGGAGGACTGAAGCTTTCTTT.

V and J are TRBV7-2 and TRBJ2-1, with D maybe TRBD1 (6 bases). V lost 1 base and J lost 8, with 15 bases in between. The germline gives CDR1 SGHTA, CDR2 FQGNSA. There are 15 residues in the CDR3. The CDR3 is CASSLVSGKGDEQFF. As DNA, the CDR3 is TGTGCCAGCAGCTTAGTTTCGGGAAAGGGGGATGAGCAGTTCTTC.

Of note for this clone: As the CDR3 is not closed by the conserved phenylalanine or tryptophan, this likely results from a read error. It is unclear where the CDR3 begins or ends on the DNA, so no DNA is shown, and the CDR3 is as TCRdb lists it. The chain combines TRBV20-1 with TRBJ2-6; the table's D call of TRBD1 was not tested on the DNA. Germline assignment: CDR1 DFQATT and CDR2 SNEGSKA (reference sequence). The CDR3 totals 8 residues, both ends included. The chain's CDR3 is CSATGVVS.

The chain has TRBV7-9 and TRBJ1-1; possible D gene TRBD1, 5 bases. Germline V CDR1 and CDR2: SEHNR, FQNEAQ (reference sequence). V was cut by 2 bases and J by 6 bases, with 13 bases left in between. This CDR3 region has 14 residues. The CDR3 sequence is CASSLQTALAEAFF. The DNA for the CDR3 is TGTGCCAGCAGCTTACAGACAGCCTTGGCTGAAGCTTTCTTT.

The V gene is TRBV19, the J gene TRBJ1-5; D remains ambiguous. This CDR3 is built from 16 residues. Germline V gene lookup returns CDR1 LNHDA and CDR2 SQIVND (reference sequence). Between the trimmed V and J ends, which lost 1 base and 1 base, there was a span of 11 bases. CDR3 in amino acids: CASSIVGRTSNQPQHF. The CDR3 DNA reads as TGTGCCAGTAGTATAGTGGGCAGGACGAGCAATCAGCCCCAGCATTTT.

The chain links TRBV29-1 to TRBJ1-3, with D maybe TRBD1 (5 bases). Germline-derived CDR1 and CDR2 are SQVTM and ANQGSEA. Trimming pared 0 bases from V and 0 bases from J, leaving 12 bases between. The CDR3 has 16 amino acids. The CDR3 loop reads CSVEDEGPISGNTIYF. Here the CDR3 DNA reads TGCAGCGTTGAAGATGAGGGGCCAATCTCTGGAAACACCATATATTTT.

The genes are TRBV5-4 and TRBJ2-1; TRBD2 matches at 9 bases. The CDR3 runs to 15 residues. The germline CDR1 and CDR2 sequences are SGHNT and YYREEE (reference sequence). V shed 3 bases and J 4 bases; nucleotides not matched to a gene: 5. The CDR3 spells CASSSGTSWYNEQFF. The CDR3, as DNA: TGTGCCAGCAGCTCCGGGACTAGCTGGTACAATGAGCAGTTCTTC.

This chain connects TRBV30 to TRBJ2-3, with 11 bases matching TRBD2. The CDR3 is 16 amino acids. Germline-derived CDR1 and CDR2 are GTSNPN and SVGIG (reference sequence). The trim removed 2 bases at V and 6 bases at J, leaving 10 bases unmatched. The DNA of the CDR3 is TGTGCCTGGAGTTTAGCGGGGGGGGGTTTATCTGATACGCAGTATTTT. This codes for CAWSLAGGGLSDTQYF.

With regard to this clone: Sequence at one end of the junction differs from germline and may be a read error. The rearrangement uses TRBV7-7 and TRBJ1-4; no reliable D call. This CDR3 region has 11 residues. The V gene's germline CDR1 is SSHAT and CDR2 FNYEAQ (reference sequence). The CDR3 region is CASSAGEKLFF. CDR3 sequence (DNA): TGTGCTAGCAGCGCTGGTGAGAAACTGTTTTTT.

This rearrangement joins TRBV19 to TRBJ1-5; 9 bases match TRBD1. This CDR3 spans 17 amino acids. Unmatched junction bases numbered 8, after V lost 3 bases and J lost 2 bases. Germline CDR1 is LNHDA and CDR2 is SQIVND (reference sequence). In nucleotides, the CDR3 is TGTGCCAGTAGTATGATTGGGACAGGGCCCCGCAATCAGCCCCAGCATTTT. Encoded protein: CASSMIGTGPRNQPQHF.

The rearrangement joins TRBV27 to TRBJ2-1, with TRBD1 identical over 10 bases. Looked up from germline, CDR1 is MNHEY and CDR2 is SMNVEV (reference sequence). The CDR3 runs to 15 residues. After removal of 8 bases from V and 10 bases from J, the junction contained 14 bases not matched to a gene. DNA for the CDR3: TGTGCCAGCTCCCCGACCGGGACAGGGGTTTGGGAGCAGTTCTTC. It yields the protein CASSPTGTGVWEQFF.

In its sample, this clone was seen a few times. The chain employs TRBV7-2 and TRBJ2-5, with no clear D. Trimming took 3 bases from V and 2 from J, leaving 10 bases between them. This CDR3 region has 14 residues. The germline V gene has CDR1 SGHTA and CDR2 FQGNSA. The CDR3 loop reads CASSFNPGQETQYF. The DNA for the CDR3 is TGTGCCAGCAGCTTCAACCCGGGTCAAGAGACCCAGTACTTC.

This chain joins TRBV2 and TRBJ2-3; D is uncertain. Germline V gene sequence: CDR1 SNHLY, CDR2 FYNNEI. CDR3 size: 14 residues. Trimming took off 7 bases at V and 2 bases at J, with 13 bases between the two ends. CDR3 coding DNA: TGTGCCAGCACCGAGAGACGCGCCACAGATACGCAGTATTTT. Residues: CASTERRATDTQYF.

The chain's CDR3 is CASSPFGLYEQYF. DNA of the CDR3: TGCGCCAGCAGCCCCTTCGGACTATACGAGCAGTACTTC. This chain links TRBV4-1 with TRBJ2-5; D is possibly TRBD2 (6 bases). The J call is uncertain, as TRBJ2-7 better fits the DNA end. Germline-derived CDR1 and CDR2 are MGHRA and YSYEKL. The CDR3 length is 13 residues.

This chain connects TRBV5-1 to TRBJ1-2, with D possibly matching TRBD1 (6 bases). The CDR3 runs to 22 residues. V was shortened by 5 bases and J by 0 bases, with 35 bases between the two germline ends. Germline V gene data show CDR1 as SGHRS and CDR2 as YFSETQ. The CDR3 reads CASSHMGSDSVPLGRPNYGYTF. For the CDR3, the DNA is TGCGCCAGCAGTCACATGGGGTCGGACAGTGTCCCTCTCGGGCGTCCTAACTATGGCTACACCTTC. The complete variable domain, with remaining parts taken from reference TRBV5-1 and TRBJ1-2, reads KAGVTQTPRYLIKTRGQQVTLSCSPISGHRSVSWYQQTPGQGLQFLFEYFSETQRNKGNFPGRFSGRQFSNSRSEMNVSTLELGDSALYLCASSHMGSDSVPLGRPNYGYTFGSGTRLTVV.

V gene TRBV6-5 combines with J gene TRBJ1-4; maybe TRBD1 (6 bases). CDR1 MNHEY and CDR2 SVGAGI come from the germline V gene. The V and J ends lost 4 bases and 7 bases respectively, with 16 bases between them. The CDR3 consists of 15 residues. CDR3: CASSCSPRTAEKLFF. CDR3 in DNA: TGTGCCAGCAGTTGCTCGCCCAGGACAGCTGAAAAACTGTTTTTT.